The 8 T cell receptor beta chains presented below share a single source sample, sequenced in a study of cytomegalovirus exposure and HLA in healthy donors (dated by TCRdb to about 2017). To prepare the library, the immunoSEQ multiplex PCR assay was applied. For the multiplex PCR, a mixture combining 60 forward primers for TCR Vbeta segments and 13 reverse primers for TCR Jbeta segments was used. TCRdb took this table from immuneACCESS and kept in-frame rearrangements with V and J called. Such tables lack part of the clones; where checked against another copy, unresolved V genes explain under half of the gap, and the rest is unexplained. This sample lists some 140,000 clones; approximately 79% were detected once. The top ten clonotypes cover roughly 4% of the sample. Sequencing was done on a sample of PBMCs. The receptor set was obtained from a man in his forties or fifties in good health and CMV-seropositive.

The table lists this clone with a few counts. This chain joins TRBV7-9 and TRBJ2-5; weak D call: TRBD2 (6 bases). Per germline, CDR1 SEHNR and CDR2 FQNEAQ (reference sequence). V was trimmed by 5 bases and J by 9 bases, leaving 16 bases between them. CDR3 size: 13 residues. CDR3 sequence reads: CASSQGGVPAQYF. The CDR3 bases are TGTGCCAGCAGCCAAGGCGGGGTACCGGCCCAGTACTTC.

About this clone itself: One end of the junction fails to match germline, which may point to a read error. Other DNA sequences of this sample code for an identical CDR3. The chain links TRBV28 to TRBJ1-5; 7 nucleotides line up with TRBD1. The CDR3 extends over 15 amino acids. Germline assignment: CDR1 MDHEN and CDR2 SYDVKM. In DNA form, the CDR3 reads TGCGCCAGCAGTTTGGGACAGATGCTCAATCAGCCCCAGCATTTT. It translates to CASSLGQMLNQPQHF.

The CDR3 DNA reads as TGTGCCAGCAGCTTAGGCCTCGGGACAGGGAGCGTGGAGACCCAGTACTTC. Amino acids: CASSLGLGTGSVETQYF. This chain connects TRBV11-3 to TRBJ2-5; 9 bases map to TRBD1. The V segment lost 1 base and the J segment 5 bases; nucleotides outside the gene matches: 11. CDR1 is SGHNT, CDR2 YENEEA, per germline. The CDR3 is 17 amino acids.

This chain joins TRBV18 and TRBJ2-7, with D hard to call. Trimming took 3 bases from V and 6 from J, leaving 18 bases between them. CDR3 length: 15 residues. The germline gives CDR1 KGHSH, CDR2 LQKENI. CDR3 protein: CASSPPVLVSREQYF. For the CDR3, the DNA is TGTGCCAGCTCACCTCCCGTTCTAGTTTCTCGCGAGCAGTACTTC.

CDR3 bases: TGTGCCAGCAGTTTATCCGGGACAGGATACTCTGGGGCCAACGTCCTGACTTTC. Amino acids: CASSLSGTGYSGANVLTF. The chain recombines TRBV28 with TRBJ2-6, with 8 bases aligning to TRBD1. V dropped 1 base and J dropped 0; count of bases not matched to a gene: 5. The CDR3 has 18 residues. CDR1 and CDR2 from the germline V gene are MDHEN and SYDVKM.

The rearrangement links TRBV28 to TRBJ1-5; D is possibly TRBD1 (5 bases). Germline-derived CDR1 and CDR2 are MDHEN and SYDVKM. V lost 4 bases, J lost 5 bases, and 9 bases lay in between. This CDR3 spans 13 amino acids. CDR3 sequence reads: CASSSGYDQPQHF. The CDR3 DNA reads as TGTGCCAGCAGTTCAGGGTACGATCAGCCCCAGCATTTT.

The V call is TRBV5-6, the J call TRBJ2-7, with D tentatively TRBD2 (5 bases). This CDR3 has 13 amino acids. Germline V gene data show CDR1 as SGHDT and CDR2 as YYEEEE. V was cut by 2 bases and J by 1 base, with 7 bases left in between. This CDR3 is CASSFRESYEQYF. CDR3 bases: TGTGCCAGCAGCTTTAGGGAGTCCTACGAGCAGTACTTC.

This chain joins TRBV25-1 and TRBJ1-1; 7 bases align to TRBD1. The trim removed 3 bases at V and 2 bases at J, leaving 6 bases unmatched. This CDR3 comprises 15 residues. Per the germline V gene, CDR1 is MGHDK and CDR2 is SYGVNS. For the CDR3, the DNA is TGTGCCAGCAGTGATCGACAGGGTTTTAACACTGAAGCTTTCTTT. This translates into CASSDRQGFNTEAFF.